This T cell receptor beta chain appears in the sequencing data of a study of OX40 agonist ivuxolimab in advanced cancers. Study details: The patients' treatment was ivuxolimab, an agonistic anti-OX40 (CD134) antibody. Of the participants, approximately 44% had some prior anti-PD-1, anti-PD-L1 or anti-CTLA-4 therapy, which was allowed. Partial responses were achieved by three patients: one hepatocellular carcinoma, two cutaneous melanoma.

Only in-frame clones appear in the TCRdb table, and some are missing; sequencing was by immunoSEQ multiplex PCR. Found here are tens of thousands of clones, about 92% of them singletons; the top ten hold 8.5% to 9%. This CDR3 contains 13 residues. The V end was cut by 10 bases, the J end by 4 bases, with 16 bases between. The germline CDR1 and CDR2 sequences are ENHRY and SYGVKD. The source of this sequence is an adult with an advanced solid tumor such as melanoma, head and neck, liver or kidney cancer. V and J are TRBV10-3 and TRBJ1-1, with D perhaps TRBD1 (6 bases). This material consisted of CD4+ or CD8+ T cells sorted from blood, taken in a trial of the OX40 agonist ivuxolimab. Here the CDR3 reads CATRDTLITEAFF. In DNA, the CDR3 is TGTGCCACCAGGGACACCCTGATCACTGAAGCTTTCTTT.